This TCR beta chain was found in a study of T cells in Graves' hyperthyroidism and ophthalmopathy (dated by TCRdb to about 2019). For the study in its entirety: To identify distinguishing TCR V-J signatures, a discovery cohort of about a hundred patients was used, comprising 43 with Graves' ophthalmopathy and around 57 with stable Graves' hyperthyroidism. An independent validation cohort of about 19 hyperthyroidism patients and 17 patients who later progressed to ophthalmopathy tested prospective prediction of ophthalmopathy. The 100 or so discovery patients were randomly split 7:3 into training and test sets. In roughly six Graves' hyperthyroidism patients, the study also compared T-cell repertoires from thyroid tissue with T-cell repertoires from blood. Once sampling was done, hyperthyroidism patients were given methimazole at a starting dose of 30 mg daily, whereas ophthalmopathy patients were given high-dose intravenous methylprednisolone. The paper describes TCR Vbeta CDR3 sequencing of 120 to 150 peripheral blood samples, made up of approximately 40 ophthalmopathy patients, approximately 73 hyperthyroidism patients and 17 progressor patients.

V drops 6 bases and J drops 2 bases, leaving 20 bases in between. Taken from cysteine to phenylalanine, the CDR3 has 16 residues. The only DNA kept is the CDR3, 48 bases in frame from the first base. Looking up the germline V gene yields CDR1 SQVTM and CDR2 ANQGSEA. This clonotype was observed many times. Its recognized antigen is unknown. The record has no base qualities; no much larger clone is one base away. Exclusion was applied to patients with uncontrolled infections, other autoimmune diseases, pregnancy or lactation. Clinical symptoms, serum thyroxine and TRAb, thyroid ultrasound, and orbital computed tomography formed the basis for the diagnoses. Total RNA was extracted with Trizol reagent, and quality was checked on an Agilent 2100 Bioanalyzer. On the study overall, not on this receptor specifically: In validation, the model predicted progression to ophthalmopathy a median of approximately 6.3 months before onset, with about 70% sensitivity and about 72% specificity. Most expanded thyroid clonotypes (frequency above 0.001) were also found in blood, which suggests that blood repertoires may mirror thyroid immune responses. Sample size was not statistically predetermined, and blinding of investigators to group allocation was not performed. A 13 V-J signature model separated ophthalmopathy from stable hyperthyroidism, with 87.88% sensitivity and 81.08% specificity in cross-validation and 80%/75% in testing.

Amplification of TCR beta CDR3 regions was carried out from RNA transcripts. For the first round of RT-PCR on the TCR CDR3, the HTBI primer set was used together with the Qiagen OneStep RT-PCR kit. A second multiplex PCR round built the libraries, followed by size selection and purification. Libraries were sequenced paired-end with 100 bp reads on an Illumina HiSeq2000. Turning to the authors' computational methods: Raw data were processed with SOAPnuke, discarding reads with adapters, uncalled bases, mean Phred below 15, or no exact constant-primer or identifier match. High-quality paired reads were merged using COPE v1.2.5, and each unique nucleotide sequence was defined as a clonotype. MiTCR v1.1 was used to align clonotypes to the IMGT TRBV, TRBD and TRBJ reference segments. Analysis was restricted to V-J combinations with a frequency above 0.0001, which covered about 99% of repertoires. The TCS score was defined as F50 (clonal expansion) divided by E x V (chaos), with BLOSUM62-based TCRdist calculated between CDR3 peptides within each V-J. Welch's t-statistics and random forest reduced around 510 V-J features to 10 to 15, which were used in a naive Bayes classifier (R e1071). The Morisita-Horn index was used to measure how similar the thyroid and blood repertoires were. TCRdb reran the public reads through fastp at Q25 and MiXCR, keeping productive beta chains. CDR3 protein sequences are deduplicated, and each keeps its most common genes and DNA. The V and J calls follow TCRdb's processing rather than the paper's. In all, the sample holds more than 500,000 distinct CDR3 sequences, and 35% to 50% of those were seen once. Together, the top ten hold approximately 44% of the sample.

The specimen was peripheral blood or thyroid tissue (not recorded which). The sequence was obtained from an adult woman with Graves' disease, either hyperthyroidism or ophthalmopathy (not recorded which). The chain joins TRBV29-1 to TRBJ1-5; TRBD1 is possibly the D segment (6 matching bases). DNA sequence: TGCAGCGTCCTATTAAGCGGGGGCTGGGGCAATCAGCCCCAGCATTTT. Protein translation: CSVLLSGGWGNQPQHF. With the portions outside the CDR3 filled from the reference TRBV29-1 and TRBJ1-5 genes, the complete variable region becomes SAVISQKPSRDICQRGTSLTIQCQVDSQVTMMFWYRQQPGQSLTLIATANQGSEATYESGFVIDKFPISRPNLTFSTLTVSNMSPEDSSIYLCSVLLSGGWGNQPQHFGDGTRLSIL.